This entry describes one T cell receptor beta chain. Its antigen remains unknown. This sample is drawn from a study of identifying expanded T cells in peripheral blood. Whole-study results and caveats: Over around two and four weeks, about 16 and 19 clones changed, versus approximately 1.2 between replicates. Clone count variance between approximately two-week samples rose with total template count.

Healthy donors had no documented immune events, such as infections, while sampled. Sequencing used immunoSEQ multiplex PCR; TCRdb keeps in-frame clones, though not all of them. The repertoire consists of approximately 140,000 clones, with 70% to 90% occurring once and the leading ten covering approximately 8.9%. Germline CDR1 reads SGHRS; CDR2 reads YFSETQ. This CDR3 region has 15 residues. The trim removed 7 bases at V and 6 bases at J, leaving 16 bases unmatched. Sequenced sample: blood. The sequence was collected from a person aged 18 to 70 in good health. The chain joins TRBV5-1 to TRBJ2-7; TRBD1 matches at 7 bases. The CDR3 protein is CASGEPTGKYFEQYF. The CDR3, as DNA: TGCGCCAGCGGGGAACCGACAGGGAAGTATTTCGAGCAGTACTTC.